Below, 10 T cell receptor beta chains from the same sample are listed, as sequenced in a study of blood T cell repertoires in COVID-19. Some clones are missing from TCRdb's copy, which holds only in-frame ones; the method was immunoSEQ multiplex PCR. Among roughly 290,000 clones listed, around nine tenths were seen once. The sample consisted of peripheral blood. The receptors were sampled from an older woman with acute or convalescent COVID-19.

This chain joins TRBV28 and TRBJ2-1; 9 bases are a match to TRBD1. The CDR3 loop spans 14 amino acids. The germline CDR1 and CDR2 sequences are MDHEN and SYDVKM. Trimming at V came to 2 bases and at J to 12 bases, leaving 8 bases not matched to a gene. The CDR3 region is CASSLGDRGYGQFF. In DNA, the CDR3 is TGTGCCAGCAGTTTAGGAGACAGGGGGTACGGGCAGTTCTTC.

The V gene is TRBV4-1, the J gene TRBJ2-5, with TRBD2 as a possible D gene (5 bases). CDR3 size: 15 residues. Per the germline V gene, CDR1 is MGHRA and CDR2 is YSYEKL. V gave up 4 bases and J gave up 2 bases, with 14 bases separating them. This chain's CDR3 is CASSLRGGPQETQYF. The DNA for the CDR3 is TGCGCCAGCAGCCTTAGAGGAGGCCCACAAGAGACCCAGTACTTC.

This clone turned up a few times. The chain carries TRBV7-3 and TRBJ2-2; 7 bases align to TRBD2. This CDR3 is 17 amino acids long. With 4 bases clipped from V and 3 bases from J, the junction kept 11 bases outside the gene matches. Looked up from germline, CDR1 is SGHTA and CDR2 is FQGTGA. The DNA of the CDR3 is TGTGCCAGCAGCTCTACAGTGGCGGGAGTAGACACCGGGGAGCTGTTTTTT. Translated: CASSSTVAGVDTGELFF.

The chain is built from TRBV18 and TRBJ1-2; 8 nucleotides match TRBD1. This CDR3 spans 15 amino acids. V trimming: 3 bases; J trimming: 3 bases; junction bases outside the gene matches: 6. Germline V gives CDR1 KGHSH, CDR2 LQKENI. CDR3 sequence: CASSPPSRGHYGYTF. CDR3 DNA sequence: TGTGCCAGCTCACCCCCGAGCAGGGGGCACTATGGCTACACCTTC.

The chain has TRBV7-2 and TRBJ1-6, with 10 bases aligning to TRBD1. The CDR3 contains 16 residues. The junction had 4 bases not matched to a gene; V was cut back by 1 base and J by 7 bases. CDR1 and CDR2 from the germline V gene are SGHTA and FQGNSA. In nucleotides, the CDR3 is TGTGCCAGCAGCTTAGGGCCGGGACAGGGGAATTCACCCCTCCACTTT. Translating it yields CASSLGPGQGNSPLHF.

The rearrangement links TRBV30 to TRBJ1-1, with TRBD1 identical over 9 bases. The germline V gene encodes CDR1 GTSNPN and CDR2 SVGIG (reference sequence). V lost 7 bases and J lost 4; bases outside the gene matches: 7. The CDR3 has 13 residues. The CDR3 region has the DNA TGTGCCTCCCGGACAGGGGAGTTCACTGAAGCTTTCTTT. It yields the protein CASRTGEFTEAFF.

This clone occurred once. This chain joins TRBV29-1 and TRBJ2-7; D is possibly TRBD1 (5 bases). CDR1 and CDR2 from the germline V gene are SQVTM and ANQGSEA. Trimming cost V 5 bases and J 1 base, with 12 bases left between them. There are 13 residues in the CDR3. The CDR3: CSVLIQESYEQYF. CDR3 sequence (DNA): TGCAGCGTTTTAATACAGGAATCCTACGAGCAGTACTTC.

In this sample, this clone turned up a few times. The chain couples TRBV27 to TRBJ2-1; D may be TRBD1 (5 bases). Germline values: CDR1 MNHEY, CDR2 SMNVEV (reference sequence). The CDR3 contains 16 residues. V was pared by 6 bases and J by 0 bases, with 15 bases between. The CDR3 loop is CASRPTPGLSYNEQFF. CDR3 in DNA: TGTGCCAGCAGACCGACTCCAGGGCTCTCCTACAATGAGCAGTTCTTC.

V and J are TRBV5-1 and TRBJ2-5; TRBD2 matches 12 bases. CDR1 SGHRS and CDR2 YFSETQ come from the germline V gene. Trimming cost V 4 bases and J 2 bases; bases outside gene matches: 6. This CDR3 contains 16 residues. CDR3 sequence: CASSTTGTSGQETQYF. The DNA of the CDR3 is TGCGCCAGCAGCACAACTGGGACTAGCGGGCAAGAGACCCAGTACTTC. Supplemented by reference TRBV5-1 and TRBJ2-5, the full variable domain reads KAGVTQTPRYLIKTRGQQVTLSCSPISGHRSVSWYQQTPGQGLQFLFEYFSETQRNKGNFPGRFSGRQFSNSRSEMNVSTLELGDSALYLCASSTTGTSGQETQYFGPGTRLLVL.

In its sample, this clone was seen a few times. The V gene is TRBV18, the J gene TRBJ2-2; maybe TRBD2 (6 bases). V was cut by 0 bases and J by 0 bases, with 8 bases left in between. Germline CDR1 and CDR2: KGHSH and LQKENI. CDR3 length equals 16 residues. CDR3 DNA sequence: TGTGCCAGCTCACCACCGGGACTGACGAACACCGGGGAGCTGTTTTTT. Protein sequence: CASSPPGLTNTGELFF.